The T cell receptor (beta chain) described here comes from a study of blood T cell repertoires in COVID-19. The overall study: The study counted Cohort 3 donors as recovered given two negative PCRs, clearance, or symptom resolution. The origin of the acute and convalescent COVID-19 samples was the United States, Italy and Spain.

In its sample, this clone was seen a few times. The cohort comprised adults aged 18 to 89 years residing in about 25 US areas. The assay was immunoSEQ multiplex PCR, and TCRdb's table has in-frame clones only and misses some. In the table there are under 200,000 clones, 79% of which are singletons. Germline lookup yields CDR1 SGHRS and CDR2 YFSETQ. Trimming took 2 bases from V and 5 from J, leaving 13 bases between them. This CDR3 region has 14 residues. The chain uses TRBV5-1 and TRBJ1-1; D might be TRBD1 (6 bases). The TCR originated in a woman in her seventies in a cohort exposed to, infected with or recovered from COVID-19 (not recorded which). The sample comprised PBMCs or T cells enriched from blood (not recorded which). CDR3 loop: CASSFQGRGTEAFF. In DNA form, the CDR3 reads TGCGCCAGCAGCTTCCAGGGGCGGGGGACTGAAGCTTTCTTT. Complete variable domain (other parts from reference TRBV5-1 and TRBJ1-1): KAGVTQTPRYLIKTRGQQVTLSCSPISGHRSVSWYQQTPGQGLQFLFEYFSETQRNKGNFPGRFSGRQFSNSRSEMNVSTLELGDSALYLCASSFQGRGTEAFFGQGTRLTVV.